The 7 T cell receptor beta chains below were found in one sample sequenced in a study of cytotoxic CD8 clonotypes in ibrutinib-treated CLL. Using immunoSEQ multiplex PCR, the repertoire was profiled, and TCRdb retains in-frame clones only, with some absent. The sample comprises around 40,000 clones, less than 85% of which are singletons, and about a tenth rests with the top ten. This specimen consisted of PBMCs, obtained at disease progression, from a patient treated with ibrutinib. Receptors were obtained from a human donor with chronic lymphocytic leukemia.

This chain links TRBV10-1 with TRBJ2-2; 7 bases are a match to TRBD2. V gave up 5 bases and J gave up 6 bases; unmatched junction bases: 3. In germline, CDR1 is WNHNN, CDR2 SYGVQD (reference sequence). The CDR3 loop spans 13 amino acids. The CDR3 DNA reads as TGCGCCAGCAGTTTACGGGGGGCCGGGGAGCTGTTTTTT. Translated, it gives CASSLRGAGELFF.

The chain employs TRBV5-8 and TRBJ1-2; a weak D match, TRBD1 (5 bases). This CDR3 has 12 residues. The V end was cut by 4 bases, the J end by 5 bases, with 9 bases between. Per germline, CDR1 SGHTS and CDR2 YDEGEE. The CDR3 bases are TGTGCCAGCAGCATCGGGACTTATGGCTACACCTTC. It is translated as CASSIGTYGYTF.

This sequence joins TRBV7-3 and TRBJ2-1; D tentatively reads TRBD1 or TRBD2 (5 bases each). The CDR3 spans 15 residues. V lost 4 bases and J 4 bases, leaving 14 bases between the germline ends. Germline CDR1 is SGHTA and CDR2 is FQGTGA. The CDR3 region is CASSSQGVRYNEQFF. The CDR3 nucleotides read TGTGCCAGCAGCTCCCAGGGAGTTCGGTACAATGAGCAGTTCTTC.

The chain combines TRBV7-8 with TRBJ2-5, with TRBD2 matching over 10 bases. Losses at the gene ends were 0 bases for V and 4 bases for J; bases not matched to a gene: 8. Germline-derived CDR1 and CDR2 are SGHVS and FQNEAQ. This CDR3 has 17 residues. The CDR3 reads CASSLAVAGGVAETQYF. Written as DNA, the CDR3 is TGTGCCAGCAGCTTAGCTGTAGCGGGAGGAGTAGCAGAGACCCAGTACTTC.

CDR3 sequence reads: CASSQGGSSYNSPLHF. CDR3 coding DNA: TGCGCCAGCAGCCAAGGCGGGAGCTCCTATAATTCACCCCTCCACTTT. The genes are TRBV4-1 and TRBJ1-6; D unresolved. The CDR3 has 16 residues. Germline CDR1 MGHRA, CDR2 YSYEKL. V lost 1 base and J lost 0, with 7 bases in between.

The CDR3 DNA reads TGTGCCAGCAGAAATCCCGGGAGAGGGGTCTACGAGCAGTACTTC. This codes for CASRNPGRGVYEQYF. The chain has TRBV6-4 and TRBJ2-7; maybe TRBD2 (6 bases). Germline V gene sequence: CDR1 MRHNA, CDR2 SNTAGT. The V end lost 6 bases, the J end lost 3 bases, and 18 bases lay between the germline ends. The CDR3 consists of 15 residues.

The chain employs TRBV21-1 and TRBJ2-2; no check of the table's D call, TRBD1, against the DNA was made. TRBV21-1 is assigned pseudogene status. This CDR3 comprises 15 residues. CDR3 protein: CASSMDSMTTGELFF. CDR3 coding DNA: TGTGCCAGCAGCATGGACAGTATGACCACCGGGGAGCTGTTTTTT.